These 29 T cell receptor beta chains share one sample of origin, sequenced in a study of blood T cell repertoires in COVID-19 (TCRdb year 2020). The library was built by means of the immunoSEQ multiplex PCR assay. This immuneACCESS table, as held by TCRdb, lists in-frame sequences with V and J called but not all clones. Of the missing ones, under half trace to an unresolved V gene in checked studies; the others have no known cause. Recorded for this sample are over 250,000 clones; 85% to 90% of them occurred a single time. More than 10% of the sample comes from the top ten. Material: peripheral blood. These receptors were obtained from a human donor in a cohort sampled during active COVID-19.

The V call is TRBV7-6, the J call TRBJ1-3, with D unclear. This CDR3 is built from 15 residues. The ends were cut back, 0 bases at V and 4 bases at J, with 10 bases in the middle. Per germline, CDR1 SGHVS and CDR2 FNYEAQ. The CDR3 is CASSLALGSGNTIYF. DNA for the CDR3: TGTGCCAGCAGCTTAGCCCTAGGTTCCGGAAACACCATATATTTT.

This chain connects TRBV24-1 to TRBJ2-1, with 10 positions matching TRBD1. CDR1 is KGHDR and CDR2 is SFDVKD in the germline V gene. V gave up 4 bases and J gave up 1 base; unmatched junction bases: 3. The CDR3 is 16 residues long. CDR3: CATSETGGQSYNEQFF. CDR3 bases: TGTGCCACCAGTGAGACAGGGGGCCAATCCTACAATGAGCAGTTCTTC.

This clone was seen only a few times. The chain couples TRBV5-6 to TRBJ2-7; 8 bases are a match to TRBD2. The CDR3 has 15 amino acids. Germline V gene data show CDR1 as SGHDT and CDR2 as YYEEEE. V lost 3 bases and J lost 4; bases outside the gene matches: 9. CDR3 loop: CASSSRLATRYEQYF. The DNA for the CDR3 is TGTGCCAGCAGCTCCAGACTAGCGACCAGGTACGAGCAGTACTTC.

The chain uses TRBV3-1 (or the pseudogene TRBV3-2) and TRBJ2-3; 7 bases match TRBD2. CDR1 and CDR2 (germline): LGHDT, YNNKEL (reference sequence). V was pared by 6 bases and J by 4 bases, with 4 bases of the junction left unmatched. The CDR3 loop spans 13 amino acids. CDR3 bases: TGTGCCAGCAGGGCGGGACTATCAGATACGCAGTATTTT. Translated: CASRAGLSDTQYF.

The chain employs TRBV7-9 and TRBJ2-1, with TRBD2 identical over 7 bases. The CDR3 runs to 16 residues. CDR1 SEHNR and CDR2 FQNEAQ come from the germline V gene (reference sequence). J was trimmed by 6 bases and V by 1 base; bases with no gene match: 9. The chain's CDR3 is CASSLVGRGSVNEQFF. The CDR3 bases are TGTGCCAGCAGCTTAGTCGGGCGGGGGTCGGTCAATGAGCAGTTCTTC.

V is TRBV19 and J is TRBJ2-3, with 8 nucleotides matching TRBD2. Germline V gives CDR1 LNHDA, CDR2 SQIVND (reference sequence). With 4 bases clipped from V and 5 bases from J, the junction kept 5 bases outside the gene matches. The CDR3 is 14 residues long. The DNA for the CDR3 is TGTGCCAGTAGTACCCAGGGACTAGTAGATACGCAGTATTTT. Amino acid sequence: CASSTQGLVDTQYF.

The chain has TRBV6-6 and TRBJ1-5, with D unclear. The CDR3 has 15 residues. Germline loops: CDR1 MNHNY, CDR2 SVGAGI (reference sequence). Trimming stripped 8 bases from V and 2 bases from J, with 16 bases between. The CDR3 region is CASRNGETGNQPQHF. The CDR3 nucleotides are TGTGCCAGCCGTAATGGGGAGACGGGCAATCAGCCCCAGCATTTT.

The chain uses TRBV29-1 and TRBJ2-3; tentative D call: TRBD2 (6 bases). The V and J ends lost 0 bases and 3 bases respectively, with 10 bases between them. This CDR3 contains 14 residues. Germline V lookup: CDR1 SQVTM, CDR2 ANQGSEA. CDR3 protein: CSVEDGGRTDTQYF. Written as DNA, the CDR3 is TGCAGCGTTGAAGATGGGGGGAGAACAGATACGCAGTATTTT.

This chain joins TRBV2 and TRBJ2-7; 11 bases are shared with TRBD1. Germline trimming cut 8 bases from V and 8 bases from J; bases unmatched to any gene: 8. Germline-derived CDR1 and CDR2 are SNHLY and FYNNEI. This CDR3 contains 13 residues. In DNA form, the CDR3 reads TGTGCCAGCTCCGGGACAGGGGGTTATAAGCAGTACTTC. It specifies CASSGTGGYKQYF.

This clone was counted between two and nine times. The CDR3 sequence is CASRDPGVSGEQFF. The CDR3 DNA follows: TGTGCCAGCAGGGATCCCGGGGTGAGCGGTGAGCAGTTCTTC. This chain joins TRBV27 and TRBJ2-1; possibly TRBD2 for D (5 bases). The CDR3 covers 14 residues. Germline V gene data show CDR1 as MNHEY and CDR2 as SMNVEV (reference sequence). The V and J ends lost 6 bases and 9 bases respectively, with 18 bases between them.

The chain employs TRBV15 and TRBJ2-5, with TRBD2 matching over 7 bases. Germline assignment: CDR1 LNHNV and CDR2 YYDKDF (reference sequence). The CDR3 is 16 residues long. V lost 1 base and J lost 5; bases outside the gene matches: 10. CDR3 coding DNA: TGTGCCACCAGCAGAGTCGCGGGAGAAGGACTCGAGACCCAGTACTTC. It translates to CATSRVAGEGLETQYF.

The CDR3 loop reads CASSPEAAGINEQFF. CDR3 nucleotides: TGTGCCAGCAGCCCAGAAGCAGCGGGGATCAATGAGCAGTTCTTC. The gene calls are TRBV7-2 and TRBJ2-1; 7 bases agree with TRBD2. The junction had 10 bases not matched to a gene; V was cut back by 5 bases and J by 6 bases. Germline V gene data show CDR1 as SGHTA and CDR2 as FQGNSA. The CDR3 is made up of 15 amino acids.

The chain combines TRBV5-1 with TRBJ2-3; D is perhaps TRBD1 (6 bases). V was cut by 4 bases and J by 0 bases, with 12 bases left in between. The germline CDR1 and CDR2 sequences are SGHRS and YFSETQ. The CDR3 sequence is 15 residues long. CDR3 region: CASSPGQPSTDTQYF. The DNA for the CDR3 is TGCGCCAGCAGCCCGGGACAACCGAGCACAGATACGCAGTATTTT.

The rearrangement joins TRBV7-3 to TRBJ2-1; possibly TRBD1 for D (6 bases). With 5 bases removed from V and 1 base from J, the gap between germline ends came to 12 bases. Germline CDR1 reads SGHTA; CDR2 reads FQGTGA. The CDR3 spans 15 residues. This CDR3 is CASSPPGVSYNEQFF. The CDR3 region has the DNA TGTGCCAGCAGCCCGCCAGGGGTTTCCTACAATGAGCAGTTCTTC.

V is TRBV6-5 and J is TRBJ2-2, with 7 bases aligning to TRBD1. This CDR3 has 15 amino acids. Per germline, CDR1 MNHEY and CDR2 SVGAGI. J lost 4 bases, V lost 6 bases, and 8 bases had no gene match. The CDR3 DNA is TGTGCCAGCAGCCTACAGGGGCACGTCACCGGGGAGCTGTTTTTT. Its protein is CASSLQGHVTGELFF.

V gene TRBV5-1 combines with J gene TRBJ1-1; 8 bases fit TRBD1. The trim removed 2 bases at V and 10 bases at J, leaving 7 bases unmatched. CDR3 length equals 13 residues. Germline CDR1 is SGHRS and CDR2 is YFSETQ. DNA of the CDR3: TGCGCCAGCAGCTTTTCAGGACAGGGCCGAGCTTTCTTT. Amino acids: CASSFSGQGRAFF.

In DNA, the CDR3 is TGTGCCAGTAGTACCACATGGGGCTCCTACAGGACGGATGGCTACACCTTC. It encodes CASSTTWGSYRTDGYTF. This sequence joins TRBV19 and TRBJ1-2; possibly TRBD1 for D (5 bases). In germline, CDR1 is LNHDA, CDR2 SQIVND (reference sequence). The CDR3 consists of 17 residues. Trimming pared 4 bases from V and 6 bases from J, leaving 24 bases between.

The chain has TRBV5-5 and TRBJ1-2; D ambiguous. The germline gives CDR1 SGHKS, CDR2 YYEKEE (reference sequence). Trimming took off 5 bases at V and 3 bases at J, with 11 bases between the two ends. This CDR3 contains 13 residues. The CDR3 spells CASRSGSDYGYTF. In nucleotides, the CDR3 is TGTGCCAGCAGGTCCGGGAGTGACTATGGCTACACCTTC.

This clone was picked up one time. The rearrangement uses TRBV5-4 and TRBJ2-1; D is uncertain. Trimming took off 4 bases at V and 6 bases at J, with 11 bases between the two ends. CDR3 size: 13 residues. Germline V gene sequence: CDR1 SGHNT, CDR2 YYREEE (reference sequence). CDR3 coding DNA: TGTGCCAGCAGCCCCAACCCAGGCAATGAGCAGTTCTTC. Its protein is CASSPNPGNEQFF.

The chain employs TRBV18 and TRBJ2-1, with 15 bases identical to TRBD2. The CDR3 has 16 amino acids. Trimming cost V 3 bases and J 7 bases; bases outside gene matches: 4. Germline-derived CDR1 and CDR2 are KGHSH and LQKENI. The CDR3 reads CASSPAGLAGGNEQFF. CDR3 bases: TGTGCCAGCTCACCCGCCGGACTAGCGGGAGGGAATGAGCAGTTCTTC.

The rearrangement links TRBV5-1 to TRBJ1-4; 7 bases match TRBD1. V shed 4 bases, J shed 7 bases, and the junction held 10 bases outside the gene matches. Germline CDR1 SGHRS, CDR2 YFSETQ. This CDR3 has 15 amino acids. The CDR3 region is CASSTTGERSEKLFF. CDR3 DNA: TGCGCCAGCAGCACCACAGGGGAAAGGAGTGAAAAACTGTTTTTT. The complete variable domain, with remaining parts taken from reference TRBV5-1 and TRBJ1-4, reads KAGVTQTPRYLIKTRGQQVTLSCSPISGHRSVSWYQQTPGQGLQFLFEYFSETQRNKGNFPGRFSGRQFSNSRSEMNVSTLELGDSALYLCASSTTGERSEKLFFGSGTQLSVL.

Points on this clone: One end of the junction varies from germline; a read error may be responsible. The chain recombines TRBV13 with TRBJ2-3; D might be TRBD2 (5 bases). CDR1 and CDR2 (germline): PRHDT, FYEKMQ (reference sequence). CDR3 length: 19 residues. CDR3: CASSLVPGSSPKHTNTQYF. Here the CDR3 DNA reads TGTGCCAGCAGCTTAGTCCCCGGTTCTAGCCCCAAGCACACAAATACGCAGTATTTT.

The rearrangement links TRBV9 to TRBJ1-4; 10 bases agree with TRBD1. V trimming: 3 bases; J trimming: 12 bases; junction bases outside the gene matches: 8. CDR3 size: 14 residues. CDR1 and CDR2 (germline): SGDLS, YYNGEE. The CDR3 loop reads CASSDRDRGPELFF. The CDR3 region has the DNA TGTGCCAGCAGCGACCGGGACAGGGGACCAGAACTGTTTTTT.

The chain uses TRBV7-8 and TRBJ1-1, with a tentative D call TRBD1 (6 bases). From germline, CDR1 is SGHVS and CDR2 FQNEAQ. This CDR3 has 14 residues. Trimming left V 5 bases short and J 6 bases short, with 16 bases between. This CDR3 reads CASSQTVGGPEAFF. In nucleotides, the CDR3 is TGTGCCAGCAGCCAAACCGTTGGGGGCCCTGAAGCTTTCTTT.

This chain joins TRBV7-2 and TRBJ2-7; D might be TRBD1 (5 bases). The CDR3 extends over 13 amino acids. V shed 5 bases and J shed 0 bases, with 8 bases lying between them. Germline-derived CDR1 and CDR2 are SGHTA and FQGNSA. For the CDR3, the DNA is TGTGCCAGCAGCGACAGCAACTCCTACGAGCAGTACTTC. As protein: CASSDSNSYEQYF.

This chain joins TRBV2 and TRBJ2-2; possibly TRBD1 for D (6 bases). Germline V gene lookup returns CDR1 SNHLY and CDR2 FYNNEI. The CDR3 spans 13 residues. The ends were cut back, 7 bases at V and 4 bases at J, with 10 bases in the middle. Written as DNA, the CDR3 is TGTGCCAGCAACCGGGACACCACCGGGGAGCTGTTTTTT. Its translation: CASNRDTTGELFF.

V usage is TRBV2 and J usage is TRBJ1-1; no clear D. The germline gives CDR1 SNHLY, CDR2 FYNNEI. CDR3 length equals 12 residues. V lost 5 bases and J lost 6, with 10 bases in between. This chain's CDR3 is CASSPPQSEAFF. For the CDR3, the DNA is TGTGCCAGCAGTCCCCCACAATCTGAAGCTTTCTTT.

This clone was recorded once. The rearrangement uses TRBV19 and TRBJ1-5; possibly TRBD1 for D (5 bases). Between the trimmed V and J ends, which lost 10 bases and 1 base, there was a span of 14 bases. Germline V gives CDR1 LNHDA, CDR2 SQIVND (reference sequence). This CDR3 is 14 amino acids long. The DNA of the CDR3 is TGTGCCACGAGGCGTTCAGGGAGCAATCAGCCCCAGCATTTT. This translates into CATRRSGSNQPQHF.

The rearrangement links TRBV3-1 (or the pseudogene TRBV3-2) to TRBJ2-2; D call uncertain. The germline CDR1 and CDR2 sequences are LGHDT and YNNKEL (reference sequence). Between the trimmed V and J ends, which lost 0 bases and 3 bases, there was a span of 2 bases. The CDR3 spans 13 residues. The CDR3 bases are TGTGCCAGCAGCCAAGACGACACCGGGGAGCTGTTTTTT. Translated, it gives CASSQDDTGELFF.